This is a list of T cell receptor beta chains from one sample in a study of OX40 agonist ivuxolimab in advanced cancers. Repertoires were generated with immunoSEQ multiplex PCR, while TCRdb's copy carries only in-frame clones and drops some. The sample carries roughly 15,000 clones, around 78% recorded once. The sequences come from CD4+ or CD8+ T cells sorted from blood, collected in a trial of the OX40 agonist ivuxolimab. These receptors all stem from an adult with an advanced solid tumor such as melanoma, head and neck, liver or kidney cancer. Each CDR3 is given with its conserved first and last residue. A D gene is named only where the DNA matches it firmly. Some rows have no size entry. The others give once, few or many, or a class for an expanded clone.

V	J	size	D	CDR3	DNA
TRBV7-6	TRBJ1-1	few	-	CAGSWNTEAFF	TGTGCCGGGTCGTGGAACACTGAAGCTTTCTTT
TRBV6-6	TRBJ2-5	few	-	CASTDTSETQYF	TGTGCCAGCACCGATACTTCGGAGACCCAGTACTTC
TRBV28	TRBJ1-5	-	-	CASSLVRNQPQHF	TGTGCCAGCAGTTTGGTGCGCAATCAGCCCCAGCATTTT
TRBV7-2	TRBJ1-4	once	TRBD1	CASSPWTGGHEKLFF	TGTGCCAGCAGCCCCTGGACAGGGGGCCATGAAAAACTGTTTTTT
TRBV28	TRBJ2-3	-	-	CASSSSDREPRVNTQYF	-
TRBV6-5	TRBJ2-7	-	TRBD1	CASSYRQGLVEQYF	TGTGCCAGCAGTTACCGACAGGGCTTGGTCGAGCAGTACTTC
TRBV9	TRBJ1-6	-	-	CASSVAGDLLYNSPLHF	TGTGCCAGCAGCGTAGCGGGAGACCTCCTCTATAATTCACCCCTCCACTTT
TRBV9	TRBJ2-3	-	TRBD2	CASSVRDYDTQYF	TGTGCCAGCAGCGTAAGGGACTACGATACGCAGTATTTT
TRBV19	TRBJ2-5	-	-	CASSIGGQETQYF	TGTGCCAGTAGTATAGGGGGCCAAGAGACCCAGTACTTC
TRBV10-2	TRBJ1-1	once	-	CASSGWAGTEAFF	TGCGCCAGCAGTGGGTGGGCAGGGACTGAAGCTTTCTTT
TRBV6-6	TRBJ2-7	-	-	CASSWPGAYEQYF	TGTGCCAGCAGTTGGCCAGGGGCCTACGAGCAGTACTTC
TRBV27	TRBJ2-7	-	-	CATHGRYSYEQYF	TGTGCCACGCACGGACGCTACTCCTACGAGCAGTACTTC
TRBV15	TRBJ1-2	-	-	CATSRDGGVPYGYTF	TGTGCCACCAGCAGAGATGGAGGGGTGCCCTATGGCTACACCTTC
TRBV7-3	TRBJ2-1	-	-	CASSLAWSSYNEQFF	TGTGCCAGCAGCTTAGCCTGGAGCTCCTACAATGAGCAGTTCTTC
TRBV9	TRBJ2-1	-	-	CASSVGLAPNEQFF	TGTGCCAGCAGCGTAGGCCTAGCCCCCAATGAGCAGTTCTTC
TRBV28	TRBJ2-1	-	-	CASSLRGRINEQFF	TGTGCCAGCAGTTTAAGGGGACGGATTAATGAGCAGTTCTTC
TRBV14	TRBJ2-5	-	TRBD2	CASSYTGLAGGPQETQYF	TGTGCCAGCAGCTACACGGGACTAGCGGGGGGGCCGCAAGAGACCCAGTACTTC
TRBV27	TRBJ2-2	few	-	CASSSHRDSNTGELFF	TGTGCCAGCAGTTCGCACCGGGACTCCAACACCGGGGAGCTGTTTTTT
TRBV6-5	TRBJ2-7	-	-	CASSDGRIHEQYF	TGTGCCAGCAGCGACGGGAGAATCCACGAGCAGTACTTC
TRBV7-6	TRBJ2-3	-	-	CASSFGADTQYF	TGTGCCAGCAGCTTCGGGGCTGATACGCAGTATTTT
TRBV9	TRBJ1-2	few	-	CASSVVGGPNYGYTF	TGTGCCAGCAGCGTAGTCGGGGGCCCTAACTATGGCTACACCTTC
TRBV4-2	TRBJ2-3	-	TRBD2	CASRPERGHTDTQYF	TGTGCCAGCAGACCAGAGCGGGGCCACACAGATACGCAGTATTTT
TRBV11-2	TRBJ2-3	once	TRBD1	CASSPGSTIQGDTQYF	TGTGCCAGCAGCCCAGGGTCGACGATACAGGGGGATACGCAGTATTTT
TRBV9	TRBJ2-7	once	TRBD2	CASSVGERGGPNEQYF	TGTGCCAGCAGCGTAGGGGAGCGGGGGGGCCCAAACGAGCAGTACTTC
TRBV4-3	TRBJ1-2	-	-	CASSQVYRANYGYTF	TGCGCCAGCAGCCAAGTATACAGGGCTAACTATGGCTACACCTTC
TRBV28	TRBJ1-1	-	TRBD1	CASSYQQGGYTEAFF	TGTGCCAGCAGTTACCAACAGGGGGGCTACACTGAAGCTTTCTTC
TRBV10-2	TRBJ1-6	few	-	CASSTGSSPLHF	TGCGCCAGCAGTACAGGGTCTTCACCCCTCCACTTT
TRBV5-4	TRBJ1-1	once	TRBD1	CASSLDRGEAFF	TGTGCCAGCAGCTTGGACAGGGGGGAAGCTTTCTTT
TRBV4-3	TRBJ2-3	-	TRBD2	CASSQDRTSGGLLTDTQYF	TGCGCCAGCAGCCAAGATAGGACTAGCGGGGGGCTCCTCACAGATACGCAGTATTTT
TRBV7-9	TRBJ1-2	few	-	CASSSPLWGANYGYTF	TGTGCCAGCAGCTCGCCCCTCTGGGGGGCTAACTATGGCTACACCTTC
TRBV25-1	TRBJ2-5	-	-	CASSAGGNQYF	TGTGCCAGCAGTGCTGGGGGCAACCAGTACTTC
TRBV27	TRBJ2-2	-	-	CASSLTDTGELFF	TGTGCCAGCAGTTTAACGGACACCGGGGAGCTGTTTTTT
TRBV28	TRBJ1-1	few	-	CASSLPGVVTEAFF	TGTGCCAGCAGTTTGCCGGGGGTGGTCACTGAAGCTTTCTTT
TRBV7-8	TRBJ2-3	-	TRBD2	CASSLALAGLTDTQYF	TGTGCCAGCAGCTTAGCACTAGCGGGGCTCACAGATACGCAGTATTTT
TRBV27	TRBJ2-7	-	TRBD2	CASSLLGAGGSYEQYF	TGTGCCAGCAGTCTCCTGGGCGCGGGGGGTTCCTACGAGCAGTACTTC
TRBV4-1	TRBJ2-1	-	-	CASSQVGSYSYNEQFF	TGCGCCAGCAGCCAAGTAGGTTCCTACTCCTACAATGAGCAGTTCTTC